This record covers a single TCR beta chain. The antigen is not known. This record belongs to a study of cytomegalovirus exposure and HLA in healthy donors. Study-level results: According to reports, the classifier identified cytomegalovirus status with high specificity and sensitivity.

This PCR relied on a set of 60 Vbeta primers and 13 Jbeta primers. Assay: immunoSEQ multiplex PCR; the TCRdb copy retains only in-frame clones and omits some. The sample contains about 160,000 clones, 70% to 85% of which appear only once. Germline-derived CDR1 and CDR2 are MGHRA and YSYEKL. The CDR3 has 18 residues. V was trimmed by 2 bases and J by 6 bases, leaving 25 bases between them. Input material: PBMCs. The clonotype originates from a man aged 45-65 years in good health and CMV-seropositive. The rearrangement joins TRBV4-1 to TRBJ1-2, with D perhaps matching TRBD1 (6 bases). The CDR3 bases are TGCGCCAGCAGCCAATCCCCAGGACAGTTTTGGAATTTGGATGGCTACACCTTC. Its translation is CASSQSPGQFWNLDGYTF.